Below, 24 T cell receptor beta chains from the same sample are listed, as sequenced in a study of blood T cell repertoires in COVID-19 (dated by TCRdb to about 2020). Library preparation used the immunoSEQ multiplex PCR assay. Sourced from immuneACCESS, this table was stored by TCRdb with only in-frame sequences that have V and J called. A share of the clones is absent; for the studies checked, an unresolved V gene accounts for under half, and the remainder has no known explanation. The sample data list roughly 150,000 clones, and 78% of these were observed just once. The top ten clones comprise 5% to 6.5% of the sample. Source material: PBMCs or T cells enriched from blood (not recorded which). Receptor source: a woman aged 45-65 years who had recovered from COVID-19.

This sequence joins TRBV7-8 and TRBJ1-1; D is undetermined. Germline lookup yields CDR1 SGHVS and CDR2 FQNEAQ. V was shortened by 5 bases and J by 0 bases, with 13 bases between the two germline ends. This CDR3 region has 15 residues. CDR3 nucleotides: TGTGCCAGCAGCCCCGACACGAGTCTGAACACTGAAGCTTTCTTT. Its translation is CASSPDTSLNTEAFF.

This clone was found once. The rearrangement links TRBV7-3 to TRBJ2-5; a possible D gene is TRBD1 (5 bases). The CDR3 runs to 13 residues. Trimming took 5 bases from V and 5 from J, leaving 12 bases between them. Germline lookup yields CDR1 SGHTA and CDR2 FQGTGA. In nucleotides, the CDR3 is TGTGCCAGCAGCCCTGGGGCCCTGGAGACCCAGTACTTC. Protein product: CASSPGALETQYF.

This chain joins TRBV6-5 and TRBJ2-2; 7 nucleotides agree with TRBD1. Trimming removed 9 bases from V and 1 base from J; junction bases left unmatched: 8. The CDR3 consists of 15 residues. The germline CDR1 and CDR2 sequences are MNHEY and SVGAGI. CDR3 residues: CASLRDSLNTGELFF. The DNA for the CDR3 is TGTGCCAGTCTACGGGACAGCCTGAACACCGGGGAGCTGTTTTTT.

The chain has TRBV28 and TRBJ2-7, with D tentatively TRBD2 (8 bases). V was trimmed by 4 bases and J by 0 bases, leaving 13 bases between them. The CDR3 extends over 15 amino acids. Germline V gives CDR1 MDHEN, CDR2 SYDVKM. The CDR3 reads CASSSQGTSSYEQYV. The DNA of the CDR3 is TGTGCCAGCAGTTCACAGGGGACTAGCTCCTACGAGCAGTACGTC.

V gene TRBV7-3 combines with J gene TRBJ2-1; TRBD2 matches at 12 bases. Per germline, CDR1 SGHTA and CDR2 FQGTGA. With V trimmed by 5 bases and J by 4 bases, 3 bases remained unmatched. CDR3 length: 15 residues. The CDR3 sequence is CASSRTSGVYNEQFF. DNA for the CDR3: TGTGCCAGCAGCCGGACTAGCGGGGTTTACAATGAGCAGTTCTTC.

This clone has just a few counts. V gene TRBV11-1 combines with J gene TRBJ2-2; D gene uncertain. The germline V gene has CDR1 SGHAT and CDR2 FQDESV (reference sequence). V lost 3 bases to trimming and J lost 1 base, with 12 bases between them. The CDR3 sequence is 16 residues long. The CDR3 region is CASSLEQLKNTGELFF. The CDR3 DNA sequence: TGTGCCAGCAGCTTGGAACAGCTCAAGAACACCGGGGAGCTGTTTTTT. Full variable domain (rest looked up from reference TRBV11-1 and TRBJ2-2): EAEVAQSPRYKITEKSQAVAFWCDPISGHATLYWYRQILGQGPELLVQFQDESVVDDSQLPKDRFSAERLKGVDSTLKIQPAELGDSAMYLCASSLEQLKNTGELFFGEGSRLTVL.

This sequence joins TRBV7-8 and TRBJ2-5; possible D gene TRBD2, 6 bases. The V end lost 1 base, the J end lost 5 bases, and 20 bases lay between the germline ends. This CDR3 region has 17 residues. Germline loops: CDR1 SGHVS, CDR2 FQNEAQ. The CDR3 reads CASSLDSSAAFGETQYF. CDR3 in DNA: TGTGCCAGCAGCTTAGATTCTAGCGCCGCTTTCGGGGAGACCCAGTACTTC.

The J gene is TRBJ1-5, the V gene TRBV19; D may be TRBD1 (5 bases). Germline V gives CDR1 LNHDA, CDR2 SQIVND (reference sequence). V lost 3 bases, J lost 2 bases, and 17 bases lay in between. This CDR3 is 17 amino acids long. DNA of the CDR3: TGTGCCAGTAGTATTCTTCGGGGGATTGAGGGCAATCAGCCCCAGCATTTT. As protein: CASSILRGIEGNQPQHF.

This chain uses TRBV6-1 with TRBJ1-5; D unresolved. This CDR3 comprises 15 residues. V lost 2 bases, J lost 2 bases, and 10 bases lay in between. Germline V lookup: CDR1 MNHNS, CDR2 SASEGT. This CDR3 is CASSENPRGNQPQHF. The DNA of the CDR3 is TGTGCCAGCAGTGAAAATCCCCGGGGCAATCAGCCCCAGCATTTT.

The chain carries TRBV5-1 and TRBJ1-6; no clear D gene. CDR1 and CDR2 (germline): SGHRS, YFSETQ. The germline V and J ends were trimmed by 1 base and 8 bases, with 13 bases remaining between them. CDR3 length: 15 amino acids. The CDR3 region is CASSLIGQVDSPLHF. For the CDR3, the DNA is TGCGCCAGCAGCTTGATTGGTCAGGTGGATTCACCCCTCCACTTT.

This clone was recorded only once. The J gene is TRBJ1-2, the V gene TRBV6-5; weak D call: TRBD1 (5 bases). Trimming left V 2 bases short and J 10 bases short, with 11 bases between. Germline V gene sequence: CDR1 MNHEY, CDR2 SVGAGI. The CDR3 has 12 residues. CDR3 DNA: TGTGCCAGCAGTTACGAAGGGGATCACTACACCTTC. Translation gives CASSYEGDHYTF.

The chain links TRBV2 to TRBJ1-6; D uncertain. With 4 bases removed from V and 8 bases from J, the gap between germline ends came to 6 bases. This CDR3 comprises 12 residues. In germline, CDR1 is SNHLY, CDR2 FYNNEI. CDR3 sequence: CASSVGDSPLHF. The CDR3 DNA sequence: TGTGCCAGCAGTGTCGGGGATTCACCCCTCCACTTT.

The chain links TRBV24-1 to TRBJ2-1; maybe TRBD1 (5 bases). The CDR3 extends over 15 amino acids. Germline loops: CDR1 KGHDR, CDR2 SFDVKD. The germline V and J ends were trimmed by 3 bases and 8 bases, with 16 bases remaining between them. CDR3 coding DNA: TGTGCCACCAGTGATCCGCAGGGTCCGGGTGATGAGCAGTTCTTC. Translating gives CATSDPQGPGDEQFF.

CDR3 sequence reads: CASSHSSPAFYEQYF. The CDR3 DNA is TGCGCCAGCAGCCACAGTTCCCCTGCTTTCTACGAGCAGTACTTC. The chain carries TRBV4-1 and TRBJ2-7; D remains unclear. The length of the CDR3 is 15 residues. The V and J ends lost 3 bases and 3 bases respectively, with 15 bases between them. Germline V lookup: CDR1 MGHRA, CDR2 YSYEKL.

The table lists this clone with a count of one. This chain joins TRBV6-5 and TRBJ1-6, with 9 bases that match TRBD1. J lost 10 bases, V lost 2 bases, and 9 bases had no gene match. This CDR3 has 16 residues. The germline V gene encodes CDR1 MNHEY and CDR2 SVGAGI. CDR3 region: CASSYGPGTGRSPLHF. The CDR3 DNA sequence: TGTGCCAGCAGTTACGGCCCTGGGACAGGGCGGTCACCCCTCCACTTT.

V gene TRBV5-6 combines with J gene TRBJ2-1; D is perhaps TRBD1 (5 bases). Per germline, CDR1 SGHDT and CDR2 YYEEEE. The CDR3 consists of 13 residues. V was shortened by 1 base and J by 7 bases, with 9 bases between the two germline ends. In DNA, the CDR3 is TGTGCCAGCAGCTTGAAAAGGGGAAATGAGCAGTTCTTC. It encodes CASSLKRGNEQFF. The full variable domain, rest sourced from reference TRBV5-6 and TRBJ2-1, is DAGVTQSPTHLIKTRGQQVTLRCSPKSGHDTVSWYQQALGQGPQFIFQYYEEEERQRGNFPDRFSGHQFPNYSSELNVNALLLGDSALYLCASSLKRGNEQFFGPGTRLTVL.

This clone has just one count. The CDR3 sequence: CSASSGKTQYF. The CDR3 DNA follows: TGCAGTGCTAGTTCGGGAAAGACCCAGTACTTC. The chain couples TRBV20-1 to TRBJ2-5; a weak D match, TRBD2 (5 bases). Germline V gives CDR1 DFQATT, CDR2 SNEGSKA (reference sequence). The V end lost 3 bases, the J end lost 6 bases, and 8 bases lay between the germline ends. This CDR3 region has 11 residues.

This clone was recorded only once. The chain combines TRBV5-4 with TRBJ1-6, with 8 nucleotides matching TRBD1. This CDR3 is built from 16 residues. Unmatched junction bases numbered 5, after V lost 0 bases and J lost 6 bases. CDR1 and CDR2 (germline): SGHNT, YYREEE (reference sequence). CDR3 sequence reads: CASSLAFGQGNSPLHF. DNA of the CDR3: TGTGCCAGCAGCTTGGCTTTTGGACAGGGTAATTCACCCCTCCACTTT.

The chain couples TRBV11-1 to TRBJ1-2, with D possibly matching TRBD1 (5 bases). CDR3 length: 15 residues. The germline gives CDR1 SGHAT, CDR2 FQDESV (reference sequence). The V gene lost 3 bases and the J gene lost 3 bases, with 14 bases spanning the gap. The CDR3 DNA is TGTGCCAGCAGCTTGCGGGGCAGTGAGGACTATGGCTACACCTTC. It yields the protein CASSLRGSEDYGYTF.

The chain joins TRBV6-5 to TRBJ1-3; the match to TRBD1 covers 10 bases. The germline V gene has CDR1 MNHEY and CDR2 SVGAGI. After removal of 5 bases from V and 6 bases from J, the junction contained 4 bases not matched to a gene. This CDR3 spans 14 amino acids. The CDR3 region has the DNA TGTGCCAGCAGTCACCGACAGGGGGCAAACACCATATATTTT. Translated: CASSHRQGANTIYF.

This clone appeared once. The chain is built from TRBV7-6 and TRBJ2-3; D ambiguous. V lost 1 base to trimming and J lost 0 bases, with 11 bases between them. The CDR3 runs 16 residues. Germline V gives CDR1 SGHVS, CDR2 FNYEAQ. CDR3 nucleotides: TGTGCCAGCAGCTTAGGAACCTATTCTAGCACAGATACGCAGTATTTT. Residues: CASSLGTYSSTDTQYF.

The chain links TRBV28 to TRBJ2-6, with TRBD1 matching over 8 bases. The V gene end was trimmed by 4 bases and the J gene end by 4 bases; junction bases not matched to a gene: 9. The length of the CDR3 is 17 residues. CDR1 and CDR2 from the germline V gene are MDHEN and SYDVKM. The CDR3 spells CASSSPRTGTGANVLTF. CDR3 DNA sequence: TGTGCCAGCAGTTCACCCAGGACAGGGACCGGGGCCAACGTCCTGACTTTC.

The chain uses TRBV28 and TRBJ1-2, with D uncertain. Deletions cut 10 bases from V and 3 bases from J, with 9 bases between. The CDR3 loop spans 11 amino acids. Germline V gene lookup returns CDR1 MDHEN and CDR2 SYDVKM. The CDR3 DNA reads as TGTGCCACTGAGGGATACTATGGCTACACCTTC. Translating gives CATEGYYGYTF.

The gene calls are TRBV12-3 or TRBV12-4 and TRBJ2-7, with D hard to call. V gave up 2 bases and J gave up 4 bases, with 6 bases separating them. This CDR3 spans 12 amino acids. This CDR3 is CASSLRVYEQYF. CDR3 DNA: TGTGCCAGCAGTTTAAGAGTTTACGAGCAGTACTTC.